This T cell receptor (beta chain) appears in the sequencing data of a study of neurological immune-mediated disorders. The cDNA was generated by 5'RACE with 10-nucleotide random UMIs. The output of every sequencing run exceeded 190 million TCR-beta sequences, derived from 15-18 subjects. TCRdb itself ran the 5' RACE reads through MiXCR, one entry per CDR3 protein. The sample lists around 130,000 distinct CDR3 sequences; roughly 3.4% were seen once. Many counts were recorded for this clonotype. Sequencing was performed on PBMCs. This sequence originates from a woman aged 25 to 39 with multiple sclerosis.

The CDR3 reads CASSLQGGETQYF. CDR3 coding DNA: TGCGCCAGCAGCTTACAGGGAGGAGAGACCCAGTACTTC. This chain links TRBV5-1 with TRBJ2-5; D might be TRBD1 or TRBD2, each matching 6 bases. V lost 2 bases and J 4 bases, leaving 9 bases between the germline ends. The CDR3 has 13 residues. Germline CDR1 and CDR2: SGHRS and YFSETQ.